Shown below are 14 T cell receptor beta chains from a single sample sequenced in a study of blood T cells in healthy people across ages. The use of a sample-barcoded 5' primer and a J-beta primer mix characterized a second PCR of 7 to 11 cycles. TCRdb analysed the 5' RACE reads with MiXCR anew, one entry per CDR3 protein. The sample includes 980,000 or so distinct CDR3 sequences, roughly 52% of them seen just once. The sequenced sample consisted of blood. The origin of the receptors is a man aged 30 to 39 in good health.

This clonotype has ten or more counts. V gene TRBV20-1 combines with J gene TRBJ1-5; no clear D gene. This CDR3 comprises 16 residues. In germline, CDR1 is DFQATT, CDR2 SNEGSKA (reference sequence). Trimming shortened V by 2 bases and J by 0 bases, and 14 bases separated the two germline ends. CDR3 sequence: CSARPGEGYSNQPQHF. The CDR3 nucleotides are TGCAGTGCTAGACCCGGGGAGGGATATAGCAATCAGCCCCAGCATTTT.

This sequence joins TRBV5-8 and TRBJ2-3; 7 nucleotides line up with TRBD2. The ends lost 0 bases at V and 3 bases at J; junction bases unmatched: 7. The CDR3 contains 16 residues. Germline CDR1 SGHTS, CDR2 YDEGEE. CDR3 protein: CASSLAGGRVTDTQYF. The CDR3 nucleotides are TGTGCCAGCAGCTTGGCGGGGGGTAGAGTTACAGATACGCAGTATTTT.

The gene calls are TRBV21-1 and TRBJ2-1; the D segment call TRBD1 is taken from the table without a DNA check. TRBV21-1 is shown as a pseudogene. The CDR3 totals 21 residues. This chain's CDR3 is CASSKSPFVGGPWFRYNEQFF. CDR3 nucleotide sequence: TGTGCCAGCAGCAAGAGTCCTTTTGTGGGGGGGCCGTGGTTCCGCTACAATGAGCAGTTCTTC.

This chain joins TRBV4-1 and TRBJ1-6; 7 nucleotides match TRBD1. The ends lost 3 bases at V and 10 bases at J; junction bases unmatched: 12. This CDR3 is 16 amino acids long. Per germline, CDR1 MGHRA and CDR2 YSYEKL. In DNA, the CDR3 is TGCGCCAGCAGCCATTCTCTAATGACAGGGCCCTCACCCCTCCACTTT. It specifies CASSHSLMTGPSPLHF.

The chain is built from TRBV20-1 and TRBJ2-7, with a tentative D call TRBD1 (5 bases). V lost 0 bases and J 3 bases, leaving 9 bases between the germline ends. The CDR3 totals 13 residues. Germline CDR1 is DFQATT and CDR2 is SNEGSKA (reference sequence). The CDR3 reads CSAREGHGYEQYF. CDR3 coding DNA: TGCAGTGCTAGAGAAGGACATGGCTACGAGCAGTACTTC.

V usage is TRBV2 and J usage is TRBJ2-1, with 10 nucleotides matching TRBD2. The germline V gene has CDR1 SNHLY and CDR2 FYNNEI. J gave up 3 bases and V 10 bases, and 3 bases lay outside the gene matches. This CDR3 comprises 13 residues. As DNA, the CDR3 is TGTGCCAACGGACTAGCGGACTACAATGAGCAGTTCTTC. Translation: CANGLADYNEQFF.

The DNA of the CDR3 is TGTGCCAGCAGCTTACGTGGAGAGGGGGCCACAGATACGCAGTATTTT. Its protein is CASSLRGEGATDTQYF. The V and J genes are TRBV7-2 and TRBJ2-3, with 7 bases aligning to TRBD1. This CDR3 contains 16 residues. From germline, CDR1 is SGHTA and CDR2 FQGNSA. After removal of 2 bases from V and 2 bases from J, the junction contained 7 bases not matched to a gene. The variable domain in full, with the rest retrieved from reference TRBV7-2 and TRBJ2-3, is GAGVSQSPSNKVTEKGKDVELRCDPISGHTALYWYRQSLGQGLEFLIYFQGNSAPDKSGLPSDRFSAERTGGSVSTLTIQRTQQEDSAVYLCASSLRGEGATDTQYFGPGTRLTVL.

Remarks on this clonotype: A much larger clone sits a single nucleotide away, making a read error possible. The chain uses TRBV12-3 or TRBV12-4 and TRBJ2-7; 8 nucleotides align to TRBD1. The J call is uncertain, as TRBJ2-5 better fits the DNA end. CDR3 length: 14 amino acids. The CDR3 reads CASASGQGRETQYF. The CDR3 nucleotides read TGTGCCAGCGCCTCCGGACAGGGACGGGAGACCCAGTACTTC.

V gene TRBV5-1 combines with J gene TRBJ2-1, with D possibly TRBD1 on 5 matching bases. Trimming took off 4 bases at V and 8 bases at J, with 19 bases between the two ends. The germline V gene encodes CDR1 SGHRS and CDR2 YFSETQ. The CDR3 is 15 amino acids. The CDR3, as DNA: TGCGCCAGCAGCATCCCGGCCAGGGTTTCGGATGAGCAGTTCTTC. It codes for CASSIPARVSDEQFF.

This clonotype was observed many times. The V gene is TRBV7-2, the J gene TRBJ2-5; 13 nucleotides agree with TRBD2. The V and J ends lost 1 base and 4 bases, in that order; junction bases with no gene match: 9. Looked up from germline, CDR1 is SGHTA and CDR2 is FQGNSA. CDR3 length equals 18 residues. The CDR3 reads CASSLGRLAGGVRETQYF. The CDR3 DNA reads as TGTGCCAGCAGCTTAGGGAGACTAGCGGGGGGCGTTAGAGAGACCCAGTACTTC.

The chain has TRBV7-9 and TRBJ2-4, with D perhaps assigned TRBD1 or TRBD2 (5 bases each). CDR1 SEHNR and CDR2 FQNEAQ come from the germline V gene (reference sequence). The CDR3 has 15 amino acids. Trimming cost V 5 bases and J 5 bases, with 16 bases left between them. CDR3 DNA sequence: TGTGCCAGCAGCCGAGGGGCGTTAGTCGAAAACATTCAGTACTTC. This codes for CASSRGALVENIQYF.

The chain is built from TRBV12-3 or TRBV12-4 and TRBJ1-2; 9 positions agree with TRBD1. The CDR3 sequence is 16 residues long. V lost 2 bases and J lost 0; bases outside the gene matches: 4. The CDR3: CASSLRGQGPNYGYTF. In nucleotides, the CDR3 is TGTGCCAGCAGTTTAAGGGGACAGGGACCTAACTATGGCTACACCTTC.

The V and J genes are TRBV2 and TRBJ2-7; 8 nucleotides agree with TRBD1. The CDR3 length is 15 residues. The germline gives CDR1 SNHLY, CDR2 FYNNEI. V lost 2 bases to trimming and J lost 7 bases; unmatched junction nucleotides: 10. The CDR3 DNA is TGTGCCAGCAGTGAATTGGCAGGGGGCTTTGATGAGCAGTACTTC. The encoded protein is CASSELAGGFDEQYF.

The V call is TRBV29-1, the J call TRBJ2-1; TRBD1 or TRBD2 may be the D gene (6 bases each). The closer fit of TRBJ2-7 to the DNA end suggests the J call may be wrong. The germline V gene encodes CDR1 SQVTM and CDR2 ANQGSEA. CDR3 length: 14 amino acids. The CDR3 sequence is CSVDQGRLYNEQYF. CDR3 nucleotide sequence: TGCAGCGTTGATCAGGGGAGGTTATACAATGAGCAGTACTTC.